This T cell receptor (beta chain) was profiled in a study of CD8+ T cells in alopecia areata. Overall study: Disease severity was quantified as SALT score of affected scalp area. General study findings and limits: Significant decreases in scalp clonality and expanded CD8+ clones followed tofacitinib treatment.

Treatment indicated: oral pan-JAK inhibitor, 5-10 mg twice daily. Germline CDR1 reads GTSNPN; CDR2 reads SVGIG (reference sequence). Trimming shortened V by 0 bases and J by 3 bases, and 6 bases separated the two germline ends. This CDR3 region has 13 residues. Details on this clone: Antigen: not known.

Reverse transcription of extracted RNA yielded cDNA, which provided the sequencing template. Method: immunoSEQ multiplex PCR; TCRdb's copy keeps in-frame clones and lacks some. This sample carries roughly 120,000 clones, approximately 51% of them seen once, and the ten largest clones take 3% to 3.5%. The clonotype was recovered from a human donor with alopecia areata. The material was CD4+ T cells sorted from blood, obtained at week 24, from a patient treated with tofacitinib. V gene TRBV30 combines with J gene TRBJ2-1; D perhaps matches TRBD2 (6 bases). The CDR3 protein is CAWSVGGYNEQFF. CDR3 bases: TGTGCCTGGAGTGTGGGGGGCTACAATGAGCAGTTCTTC.